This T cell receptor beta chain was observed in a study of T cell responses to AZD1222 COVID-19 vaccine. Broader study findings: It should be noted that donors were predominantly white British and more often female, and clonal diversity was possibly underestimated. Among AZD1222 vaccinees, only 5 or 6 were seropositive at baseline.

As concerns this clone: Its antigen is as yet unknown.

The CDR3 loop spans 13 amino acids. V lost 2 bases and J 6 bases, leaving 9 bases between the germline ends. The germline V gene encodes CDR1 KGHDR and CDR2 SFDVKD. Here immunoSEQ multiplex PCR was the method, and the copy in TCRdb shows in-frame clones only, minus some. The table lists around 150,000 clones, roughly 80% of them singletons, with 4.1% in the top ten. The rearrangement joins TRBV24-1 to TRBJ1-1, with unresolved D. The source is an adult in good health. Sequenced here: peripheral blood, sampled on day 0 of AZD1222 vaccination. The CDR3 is CATSDYNGPEAFF. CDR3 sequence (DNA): TGTGCCACCAGTGATTATAACGGGCCTGAAGCTTTCTTT.